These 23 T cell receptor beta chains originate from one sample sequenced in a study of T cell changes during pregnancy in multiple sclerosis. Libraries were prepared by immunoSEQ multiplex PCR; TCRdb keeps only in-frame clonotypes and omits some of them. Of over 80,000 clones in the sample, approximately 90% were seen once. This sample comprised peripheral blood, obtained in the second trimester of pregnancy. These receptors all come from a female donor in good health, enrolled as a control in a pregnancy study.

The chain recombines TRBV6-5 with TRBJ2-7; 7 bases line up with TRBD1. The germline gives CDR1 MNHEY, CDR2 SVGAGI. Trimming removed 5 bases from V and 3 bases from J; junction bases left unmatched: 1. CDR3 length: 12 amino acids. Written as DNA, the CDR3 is TGTGCCAGCAGTAGACAGGGCTACGAGCAGTACTTC. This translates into CASSRQGYEQYF.

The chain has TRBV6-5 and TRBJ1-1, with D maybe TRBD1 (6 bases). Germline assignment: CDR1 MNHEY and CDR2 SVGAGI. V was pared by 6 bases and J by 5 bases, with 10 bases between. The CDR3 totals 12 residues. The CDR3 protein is CASRPQGTEAFF. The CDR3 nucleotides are TGTGCCAGCAGGCCACAGGGAACTGAAGCTTTCTTT.

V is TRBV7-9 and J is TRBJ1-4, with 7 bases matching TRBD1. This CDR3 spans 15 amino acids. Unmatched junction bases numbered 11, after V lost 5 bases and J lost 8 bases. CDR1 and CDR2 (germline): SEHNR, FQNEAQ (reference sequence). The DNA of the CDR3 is TGTGCCAGCAGCATCCAAGACGACAGGGACGAAAAACTGTTTTTT. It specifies CASSIQDDRDEKLFF.

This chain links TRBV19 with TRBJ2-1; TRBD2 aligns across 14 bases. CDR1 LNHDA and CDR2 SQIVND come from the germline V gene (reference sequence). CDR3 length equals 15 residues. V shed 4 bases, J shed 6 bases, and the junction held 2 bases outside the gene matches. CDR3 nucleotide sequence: TGTGCCAGTAGTAAAGGGACTAGCGGGAGCAATGAGCAGTTCTTC. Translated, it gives CASSKGTSGSNEQFF.

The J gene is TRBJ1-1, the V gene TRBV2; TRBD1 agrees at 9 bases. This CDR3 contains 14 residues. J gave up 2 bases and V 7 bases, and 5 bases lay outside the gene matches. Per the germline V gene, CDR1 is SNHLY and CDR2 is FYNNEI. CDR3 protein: CASNRDRANTEAFF. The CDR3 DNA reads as TGTGCCAGCAACCGGGACAGGGCCAACACTGAAGCTTTCTTT.

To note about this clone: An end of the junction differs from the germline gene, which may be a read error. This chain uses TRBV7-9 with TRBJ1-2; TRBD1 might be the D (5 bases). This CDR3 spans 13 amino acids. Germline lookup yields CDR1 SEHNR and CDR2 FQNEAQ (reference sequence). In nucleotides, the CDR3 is TGTGCCAGCAGTTTAGACAGCCACTATGGCTACACCTTC. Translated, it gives CASSLDSHYGYTF.

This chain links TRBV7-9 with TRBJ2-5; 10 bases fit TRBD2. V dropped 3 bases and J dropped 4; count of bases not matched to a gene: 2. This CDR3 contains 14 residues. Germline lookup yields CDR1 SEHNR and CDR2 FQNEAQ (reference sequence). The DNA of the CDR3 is TGTGCCAGCAGCTTCTCTAGCGGGGGAGAGACCCAGTACTTC. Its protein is CASSFSSGGETQYF.

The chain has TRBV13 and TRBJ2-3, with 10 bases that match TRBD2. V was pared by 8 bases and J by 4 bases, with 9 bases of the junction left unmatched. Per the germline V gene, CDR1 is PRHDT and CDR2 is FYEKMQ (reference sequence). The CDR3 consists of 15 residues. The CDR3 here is CASALERGGSDTQYF. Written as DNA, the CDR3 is TGTGCCAGCGCCTTAGAGCGGGGGGGCTCAGATACGCAGTATTTT. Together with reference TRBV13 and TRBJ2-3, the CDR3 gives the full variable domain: AAGVIQSPRHLIKEKRETATLKCYPIPRHDTVYWYQQGPGQDPQFLISFYEKMQSDKGSIPDRFSAQQFSDYHSELNMSSLELGDSALYFCASALERGGSDTQYFGPGTRLTVL.

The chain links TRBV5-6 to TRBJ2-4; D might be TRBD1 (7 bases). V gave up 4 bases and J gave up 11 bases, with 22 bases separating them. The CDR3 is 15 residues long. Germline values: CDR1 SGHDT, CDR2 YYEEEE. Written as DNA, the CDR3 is TGTGCCAGCAGCGGAACAGGGGCGGGAACCTCTCTTCAGTACTTC. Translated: CASSGTGAGTSLQYF.

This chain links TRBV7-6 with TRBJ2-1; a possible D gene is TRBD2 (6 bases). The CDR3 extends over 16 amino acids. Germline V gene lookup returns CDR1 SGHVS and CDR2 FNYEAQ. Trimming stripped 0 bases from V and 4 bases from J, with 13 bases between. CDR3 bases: TGTGCCAGCAGCTTAGCACCGGGAGACGAGTACAATGAGCAGTTCTTC. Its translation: CASSLAPGDEYNEQFF.

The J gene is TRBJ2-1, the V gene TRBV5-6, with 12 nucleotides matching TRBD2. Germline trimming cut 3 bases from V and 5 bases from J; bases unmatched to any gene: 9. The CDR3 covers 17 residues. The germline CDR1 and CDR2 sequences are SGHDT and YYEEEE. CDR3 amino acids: CASSWPGLAGTNNEQFF. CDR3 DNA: TGTGCCAGCAGCTGGCCCGGACTAGCGGGAACTAACAATGAGCAGTTCTTC.

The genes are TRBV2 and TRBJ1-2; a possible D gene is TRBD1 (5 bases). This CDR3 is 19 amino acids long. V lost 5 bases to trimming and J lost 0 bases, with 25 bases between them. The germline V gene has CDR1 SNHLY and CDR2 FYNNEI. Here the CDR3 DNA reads TGTGCCAGCAGTCCAGATCCCCGGGCCCCAACAGGTCCTAACTATGGCTACACCTTC. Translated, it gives CASSPDPRAPTGPNYGYTF.

CDR3 sequence: CASSPGGRNEQFF. CDR3 bases: TGTGCCAGCTCACCAGGCGGGAGAAATGAGCAGTTCTTC. This chain links TRBV18 with TRBJ2-1; TRBD2 aligns across 7 bases. This CDR3 has 13 amino acids. CDR1 is KGHSH, CDR2 LQKENI, per germline. V was clipped by 2 bases and J by 7 bases; unmatched bases: 2.

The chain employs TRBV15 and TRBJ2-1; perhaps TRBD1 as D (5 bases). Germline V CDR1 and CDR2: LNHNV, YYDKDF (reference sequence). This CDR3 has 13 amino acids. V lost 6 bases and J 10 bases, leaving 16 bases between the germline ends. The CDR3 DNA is TGTGCCACCAGTCCACTTCGCAAGGGGGAGCAGTTCTTC. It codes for CATSPLRKGEQFF.

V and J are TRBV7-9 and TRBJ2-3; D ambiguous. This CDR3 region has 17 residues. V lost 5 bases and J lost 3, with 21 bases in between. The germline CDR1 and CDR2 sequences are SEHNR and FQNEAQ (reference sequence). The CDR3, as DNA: TGTGCCAGCAGCCCCAAAGTGGGCCCGCAACTGACAGATACGCAGTATTTT. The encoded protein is CASSPKVGPQLTDTQYF.

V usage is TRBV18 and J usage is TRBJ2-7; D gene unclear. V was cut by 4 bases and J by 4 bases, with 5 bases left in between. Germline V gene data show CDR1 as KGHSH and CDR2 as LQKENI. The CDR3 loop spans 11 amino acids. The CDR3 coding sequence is TGTGCCAGCTCACGCAGGTACGAGCAGTACTTC. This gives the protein CASSRRYEQYF.

Here the CDR3 reads CASSLAAVGETQYF. CDR3 sequence (DNA): TGTGCCAGCAGCTTGGCCGCCGTCGGGGAGACCCAGTACTTC. V usage is TRBV5-6 and J usage is TRBJ2-5; D call uncertain. V was pared by 0 bases and J by 5 bases, with 11 bases between. Germline V gene sequence: CDR1 SGHDT, CDR2 YYEEEE. The CDR3 is made up of 14 amino acids.

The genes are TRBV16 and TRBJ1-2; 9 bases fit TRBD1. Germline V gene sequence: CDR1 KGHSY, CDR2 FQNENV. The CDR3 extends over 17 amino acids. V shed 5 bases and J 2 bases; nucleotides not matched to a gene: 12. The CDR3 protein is CASSFQAQGASNYGYTF. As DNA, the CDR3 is TGTGCCAGCAGCTTTCAGGCACAGGGGGCGTCCAACTATGGCTACACCTTC.

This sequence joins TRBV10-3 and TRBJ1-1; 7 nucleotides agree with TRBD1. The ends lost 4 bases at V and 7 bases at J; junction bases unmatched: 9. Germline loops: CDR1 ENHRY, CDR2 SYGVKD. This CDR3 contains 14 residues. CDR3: CAISGTTGRIEAFF. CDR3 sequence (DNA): TGTGCCATCAGTGGGACGACAGGGAGGATTGAAGCTTTCTTT.

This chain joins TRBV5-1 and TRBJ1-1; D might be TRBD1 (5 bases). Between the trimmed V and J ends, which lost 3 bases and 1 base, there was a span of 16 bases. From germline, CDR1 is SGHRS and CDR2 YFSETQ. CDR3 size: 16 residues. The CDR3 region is CASSSAFVGGNTEAFF. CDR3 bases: TGCGCCAGCAGCTCAGCCTTTGTCGGGGGGAACACTGAAGCTTTCTTT.

CDR3 in DNA: TGTGCCAGCAGTTTACAGGGGTCTAACTATGGCTACACCTTC. It translates to CASSLQGSNYGYTF. V gene TRBV27 combines with J gene TRBJ1-2; a possible D gene is TRBD1 (6 bases). Germline V gives CDR1 MNHEY, CDR2 SMNVEV (reference sequence). The V end lost 2 bases, the J end lost 0 bases, and 7 bases lay between the germline ends. The CDR3 sequence is 14 residues long.

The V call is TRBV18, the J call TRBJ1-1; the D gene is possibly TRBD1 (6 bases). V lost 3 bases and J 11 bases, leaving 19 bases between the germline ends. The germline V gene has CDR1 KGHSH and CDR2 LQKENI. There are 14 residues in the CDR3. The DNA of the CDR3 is TGTGCCAGCTCACCCACGAGACAGGAAGCTGGGGCTTTCTTT. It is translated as CASSPTRQEAGAFF.

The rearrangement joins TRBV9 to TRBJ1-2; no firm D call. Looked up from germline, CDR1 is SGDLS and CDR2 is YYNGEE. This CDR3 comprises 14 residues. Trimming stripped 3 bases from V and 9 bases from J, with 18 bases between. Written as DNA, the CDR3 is TGTGCCAGCAGCGCGCCTCCATCGGGGTCCCGCTACACCTTC. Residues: CASSAPPSGSRYTF.